Each of the 15 T cell receptor beta chains below was sequenced from the same sample in a study of OX40 agonist ivuxolimab in advanced cancers. Sequencing used immunoSEQ multiplex PCR; TCRdb keeps in-frame clones, though not all of them. The sample lists tens of thousands of clones, roughly nine tenths occurring once. The sequencing here drew on CD4+ or CD8+ T cells sorted from blood, taken in a trial of the OX40 agonist ivuxolimab. These receptors were obtained from an adult with an advanced solid tumor such as melanoma, head and neck, liver or kidney cancer.

This clone was recorded only once. V and J are TRBV12-5 and TRBJ1-2; 9 nucleotides align to TRBD1. This CDR3 has 15 residues. V lost 5 bases to trimming and J lost 7 bases; unmatched junction nucleotides: 11. Germline V gene lookup returns CDR1 LGHNT and CDR2 FRNRAP. As DNA, the CDR3 is TGTGCTAGTGGTGTGTCTAGACAGGGGGGTTTTGGCTACACCTTC. It is translated as CASGVSRQGGFGYTF.

This chain joins TRBV18 and TRBJ2-7, with TRBD2 matching 9 bases. The CDR3 is made up of 16 amino acids. V lost 6 bases to trimming and J lost 9 bases; unmatched junction nucleotides: 18. Germline CDR1 KGHSH, CDR2 LQKENI. Here the CDR3 reads CASSPSWGASGIGQYF. The CDR3 bases are TGTGCCAGCTCCCCATCCTGGGGGGCTAGCGGGATCGGGCAGTACTTC. Looking up the rest from reference TRBV18 and TRBJ2-7 gives the full variable domain: NAGVMQNPRHLVRRRGQEARLRCSPMKGHSHVYWYRQLPEEGLKFMVYLQKENIIDESGMPKERFSAEFPKEGPSILRIQQVVRGDSAAYFCASSPSWGASGIGQYFGPGTRLTVT.

CDR3 in amino acids: CASSLTYLRGTPQGRYTF. The CDR3 DNA reads as TGTGCCAGCAGTTTAACGTATCTAAGAGGGACACCCCAAGGGCGCTACACCTTC. The chain has TRBV28 and TRBJ1-2; tentative D call: TRBD1 (6 bases). CDR3 length: 18 amino acids. V was cut by 2 bases and J by 9 bases, with 28 bases left in between. Germline assignment: CDR1 MDHEN and CDR2 SYDVKM.

V usage is TRBV2 and J usage is TRBJ2-1; no clear D gene. Germline V gene lookup returns CDR1 SNHLY and CDR2 FYNNEI. This CDR3 is built from 13 residues. The V end lost 6 bases, the J end lost 8 bases, and 14 bases lay between the germline ends. CDR3 sequence reads: CASRAGPGHEQFF. In DNA, the CDR3 is TGTGCCAGCAGGGCAGGACCCGGCCATGAGCAGTTCTTC.

CDR3 loop: CASSSTGARGNTIYF. CDR3 sequence (DNA): TGTGCCAGTAGTTCGACGGGGGCGCGTGGAAACACCATATATTTT. The chain couples TRBV19 to TRBJ1-3; D is perhaps TRBD1 (6 bases). The ends were cut back, 5 bases at V and 3 bases at J, with 14 bases in the middle. Germline V gene lookup returns CDR1 LNHDA and CDR2 SQIVND (reference sequence). The CDR3 extends over 15 amino acids.

The chain recombines TRBV6-5 with TRBJ1-1; D uncertain. Germline CDR1 MNHEY, CDR2 SVGAGI. The CDR3 length is 14 residues. Trimming took 0 bases from V and 1 from J, leaving 6 bases between them. The CDR3, as DNA: TGTGCCAGCAGTTACTCAAGAAAGAACACTGAAGCTTTCTTT. Translation gives CASSYSRKNTEAFF.

The V call is TRBV6-1, the J call TRBJ1-1; weak D call: TRBD1 (5 bases). CDR1 and CDR2 (germline): MNHNS, SASEGT. Trimming stripped 5 bases from V and 0 bases from J, with 10 bases between. This CDR3 spans 14 amino acids. The CDR3 protein is CASSRGRMNTEAFF. The CDR3, as DNA: TGTGCCAGCAGTAGGGGACGGATGAACACTGAAGCTTTCTTT.

The rearrangement joins TRBV5-4 to TRBJ2-3; TRBD2 agrees at 10 bases. V lost 2 bases to trimming and J lost 5 bases; unmatched junction nucleotides: 5. Germline assignment: CDR1 SGHNT and CDR2 YYREEE (reference sequence). The CDR3 has 15 amino acids. Here the CDR3 reads CASSFGTSVRDTQYF. CDR3 sequence (DNA): TGTGCCAGCAGCTTCGGGACTAGCGTTAGAGATACGCAGTATTTT.

The V and J genes are TRBV4-1 and TRBJ2-2, with 8 bases fitting TRBD2. Trimming removed 4 bases from V and 6 bases from J; junction bases left unmatched: 10. This CDR3 spans 16 amino acids. Germline values: CDR1 MGHRA, CDR2 YSYEKL. This CDR3 reads CASSRRERESPGELFF. The DNA of the CDR3 is TGCGCCAGCAGCCGACGTGAGCGGGAGTCCCCCGGGGAGCTGTTTTTT.

The J gene is TRBJ2-7, the V gene TRBV28; TRBD1 is a possible D gene (6 bases). Germline V lookup: CDR1 MDHEN, CDR2 SYDVKM. The CDR3 extends over 13 amino acids. Trimming took off 2 bases at V and 4 bases at J, with 9 bases between the two ends. CDR3 region: CASSLGTPYEQYF. The DNA of the CDR3 is TGTGCCAGCAGTTTAGGGACACCTTACGAGCAGTACTTC.

The rearrangement joins TRBV7-2 to TRBJ1-1; D is possibly TRBD1 (6 bases). The CDR3 loop spans 16 amino acids. Trimming shortened V by 6 bases and J by 4 bases, and 21 bases separated the two germline ends. CDR1 is SGHTA, CDR2 FQGNSA, per germline. In DNA, the CDR3 is TGTGCCAGCAGATCGAGGGACACCCTCAGGATCACTGAAGCTTTCTTT. Amino acids: CASRSRDTLRITEAFF.

This rearrangement joins TRBV7-9 to TRBJ2-5; D unresolved. The CDR3 totals 12 residues. The V and J ends lost 2 bases and 5 bases respectively, with 6 bases between them. Germline V gene lookup returns CDR1 SEHNR and CDR2 FQNEAQ (reference sequence). The DNA for the CDR3 is TGTGCCAGCAGCTTAATTGGTGAGACCCAGTACTTC. Amino acid sequence: CASSLIGETQYF. The variable domain in full, with the rest retrieved from reference TRBV7-9 and TRBJ2-5, is DTGVSQNPRHKITKRGQNVTFRCDPISEHNRLYWYRQTLGQGPEFLTYFQNEAQLEKSRLLSDRFSAERPKGSFSTLEIQRTEQGDSAMYLCASSLIGETQYFGPGTRLLVL.

The rearrangement joins TRBV14 to TRBJ2-5; the D gene is possibly TRBD2 (6 bases). Trimming pared 5 bases from V and 11 bases from J, leaving 12 bases between. Germline CDR1 reads SGHDN; CDR2 reads FVKESK. The CDR3 loop spans 11 amino acids. DNA for the CDR3: TGTGCCAGCAGCGTGGGACTCGCGCAGTACTTC. This gives the protein CASSVGLAQYF.

The count of this clone is one. The V and J genes are TRBV5-5 and TRBJ2-1; 7 bases fit TRBD2. V dropped 4 bases and J dropped 1; count of bases not matched to a gene: 5. This CDR3 has 15 residues. CDR1 SGHKS and CDR2 YYEKEE come from the germline V gene (reference sequence). The CDR3, as DNA: TGTGCCAGCAGCCGAAGCGGGGTGTCCTACAATGAGCAGTTCTTC. Its protein product is CASSRSGVSYNEQFF. Full variable domain (missing parts from reference TRBV5-5 and TRBJ2-1): DAGVTQSPTHLIKTRGQQVTLRCSPISGHKSVSWYQQVLGQGPQFIFQYYEKEERGRGNFPDRFSARQFPNYSSELNVNALLLGDSALYLCASSRSGVSYNEQFFGPGTRLTVL.

The chain combines TRBV9 with TRBJ1-1; TRBD1 is a possible D gene (6 bases). This CDR3 comprises 18 residues. The V gene lost 4 bases and the J gene lost 1 base, with 23 bases spanning the gap. The germline V gene has CDR1 SGDLS and CDR2 YYNGEE. For the CDR3, the DNA is TGTGCCAGCAGCCCTATCGGGACACGTCGGGTTAGGAACACTGAAGCTTTCTTT. Translating gives CASSPIGTRRVRNTEAFF.